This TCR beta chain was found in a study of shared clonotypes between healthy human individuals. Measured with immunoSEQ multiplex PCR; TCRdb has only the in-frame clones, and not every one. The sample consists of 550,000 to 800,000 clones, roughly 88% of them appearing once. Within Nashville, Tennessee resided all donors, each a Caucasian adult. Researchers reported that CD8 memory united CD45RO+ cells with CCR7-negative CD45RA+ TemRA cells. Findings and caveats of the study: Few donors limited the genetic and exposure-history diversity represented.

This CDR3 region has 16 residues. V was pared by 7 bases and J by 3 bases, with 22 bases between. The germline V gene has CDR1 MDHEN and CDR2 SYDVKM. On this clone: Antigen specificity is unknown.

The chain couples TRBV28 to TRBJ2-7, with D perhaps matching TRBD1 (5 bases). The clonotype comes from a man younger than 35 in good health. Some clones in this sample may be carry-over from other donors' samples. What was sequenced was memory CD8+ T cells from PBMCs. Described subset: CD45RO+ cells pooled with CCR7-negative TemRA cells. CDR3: CASMRPRQGYNYEQYF. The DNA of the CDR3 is TGTGCCAGCATGCGCCCTAGGCAGGGATATAACTACGAGCAGTACTTC.